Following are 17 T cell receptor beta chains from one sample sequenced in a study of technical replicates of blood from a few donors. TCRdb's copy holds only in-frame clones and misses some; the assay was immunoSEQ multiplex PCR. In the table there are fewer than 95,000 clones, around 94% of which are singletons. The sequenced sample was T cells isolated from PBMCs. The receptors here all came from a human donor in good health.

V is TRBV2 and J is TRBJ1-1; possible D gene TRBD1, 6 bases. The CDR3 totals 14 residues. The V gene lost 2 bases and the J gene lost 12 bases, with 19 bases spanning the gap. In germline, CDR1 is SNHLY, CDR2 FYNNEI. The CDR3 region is CASSEIRGGIGSFF. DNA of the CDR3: TGTGCCAGCAGTGAAATCAGGGGAGGGATAGGATCTTTCTTT.

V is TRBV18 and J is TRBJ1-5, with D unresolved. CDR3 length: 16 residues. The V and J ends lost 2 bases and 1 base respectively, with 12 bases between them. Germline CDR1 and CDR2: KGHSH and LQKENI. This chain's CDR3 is CASSPRRSTSNQPQHF. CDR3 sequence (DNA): TGTGCCAGCTCACCAAGGAGGTCGACGAGCAATCAGCCCCAGCATTTT.

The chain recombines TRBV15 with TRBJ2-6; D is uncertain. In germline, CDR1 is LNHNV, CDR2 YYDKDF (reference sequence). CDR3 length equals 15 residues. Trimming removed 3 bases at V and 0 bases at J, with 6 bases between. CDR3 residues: CATSRLGSGANVLTF. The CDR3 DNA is TGTGCCACCAGCAGGCTAGGCTCTGGGGCCAACGTCCTGACTTTC.

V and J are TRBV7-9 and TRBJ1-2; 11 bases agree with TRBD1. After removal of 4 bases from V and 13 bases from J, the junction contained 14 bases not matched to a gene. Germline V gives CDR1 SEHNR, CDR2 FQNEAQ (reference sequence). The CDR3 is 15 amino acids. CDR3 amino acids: CASSSTADRGRPSTF. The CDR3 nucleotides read TGTGCCAGCAGCTCCACCGCGGACAGGGGGCGTCCAAGCACCTTC. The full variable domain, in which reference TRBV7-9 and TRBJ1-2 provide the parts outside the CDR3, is DTGVSQNPRHKITKRGQNVTFRCDPISEHNRLYWYRQTLGQGPEFLTYFQNEAQLEKSRLLSDRFSAERPKGSFSTLEIQRTEQGDSAMYLCASSSTADRGRPSTFGSGTRLTVV.

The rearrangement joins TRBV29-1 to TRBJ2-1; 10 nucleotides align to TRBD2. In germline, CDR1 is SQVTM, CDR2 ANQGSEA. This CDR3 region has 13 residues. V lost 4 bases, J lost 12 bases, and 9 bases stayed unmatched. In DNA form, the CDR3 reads TGCAGCGTTGGTGAGCGGGGGGGAGGCGGGCAGTTCTTC. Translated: CSVGERGGGGQFF.

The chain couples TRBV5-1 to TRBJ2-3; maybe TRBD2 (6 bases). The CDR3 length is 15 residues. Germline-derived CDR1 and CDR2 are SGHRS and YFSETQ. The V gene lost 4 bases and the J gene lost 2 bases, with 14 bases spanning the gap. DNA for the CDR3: TGCGCCAGCAGCATTGAGCGGGCCCTCACAGATACGCAGTATTTT. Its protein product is CASSIERALTDTQYF. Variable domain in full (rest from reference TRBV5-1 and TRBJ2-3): KAGVTQTPRYLIKTRGQQVTLSCSPISGHRSVSWYQQTPGQGLQFLFEYFSETQRNKGNFPGRFSGRQFSNSRSEMNVSTLELGDSALYLCASSIERALTDTQYFGPGTRLTVL.

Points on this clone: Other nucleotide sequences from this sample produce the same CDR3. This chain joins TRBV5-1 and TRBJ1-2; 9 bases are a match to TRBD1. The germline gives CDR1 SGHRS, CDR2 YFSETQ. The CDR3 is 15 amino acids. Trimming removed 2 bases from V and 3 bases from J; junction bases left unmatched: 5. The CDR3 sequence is CASSLGQGRDYGYTF. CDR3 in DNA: TGCGCCAGCAGCTTAGGACAGGGGAGAGACTATGGCTACACCTTC.

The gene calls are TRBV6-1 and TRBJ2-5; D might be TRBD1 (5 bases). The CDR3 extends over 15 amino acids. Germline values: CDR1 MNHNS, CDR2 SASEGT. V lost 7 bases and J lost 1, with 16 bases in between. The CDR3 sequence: CASTEHTGRQETQYF. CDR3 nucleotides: TGTGCCAGCACAGAGCATACAGGACGCCAAGAGACCCAGTACTTC.

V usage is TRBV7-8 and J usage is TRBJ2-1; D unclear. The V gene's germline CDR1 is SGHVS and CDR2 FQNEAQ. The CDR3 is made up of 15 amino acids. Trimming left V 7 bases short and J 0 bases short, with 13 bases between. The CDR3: CASTTLWRSYNEQFF. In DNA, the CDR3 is TGTGCCAGCACGACATTGTGGCGCTCCTACAATGAGCAGTTCTTC. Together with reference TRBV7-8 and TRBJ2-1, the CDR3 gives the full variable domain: GAGVSQSPRYKVAKRGQDVALRCDPISGHVSLFWYQQALGQGPEFLTYFQNEAQLDKSGLPSDRFFAERPEGSVSTLKIQRTQQEDSAVYLCASTTLWRSYNEQFFGPGTRLTVL.

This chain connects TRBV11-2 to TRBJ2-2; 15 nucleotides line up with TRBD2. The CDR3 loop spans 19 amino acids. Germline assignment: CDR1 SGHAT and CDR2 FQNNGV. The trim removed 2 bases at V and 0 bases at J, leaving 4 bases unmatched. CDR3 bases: TGTGCCAGCAGCTTACCGGGACTAGCGGGAGGAACGAACACCGGGGAGCTGTTTTTT. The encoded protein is CASSLPGLAGGTNTGELFF.

DNA for the CDR3: TGTGCCAGCAGCCCGGGGGACAGGGGGTACGAGCAGTACTTC. It yields the protein CASSPGDRGYEQYF. This chain uses TRBV5-4 with TRBJ2-7; 11 nucleotides match TRBD1. The CDR3 loop spans 14 amino acids. V dropped 4 bases and J dropped 4; count of bases not matched to a gene: 4. Per germline, CDR1 SGHNT and CDR2 YYREEE (reference sequence).

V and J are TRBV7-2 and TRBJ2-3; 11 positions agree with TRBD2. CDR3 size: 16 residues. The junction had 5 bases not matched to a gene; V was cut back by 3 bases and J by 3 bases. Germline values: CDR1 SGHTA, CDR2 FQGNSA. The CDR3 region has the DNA TGTGCCAGCAGCTTTACTAGCGGGAGTCCTACAGATACGCAGTATTTT. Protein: CASSFTSGSPTDTQYF.

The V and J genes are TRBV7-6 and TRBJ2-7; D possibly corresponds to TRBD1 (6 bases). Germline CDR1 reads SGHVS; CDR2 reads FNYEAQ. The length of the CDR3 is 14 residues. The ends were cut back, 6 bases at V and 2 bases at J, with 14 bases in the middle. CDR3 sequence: CASSPGQGTYEQYF. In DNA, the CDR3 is TGTGCCAGCAGTCCGGGCCAGGGGACCTACGAGCAGTACTTC.

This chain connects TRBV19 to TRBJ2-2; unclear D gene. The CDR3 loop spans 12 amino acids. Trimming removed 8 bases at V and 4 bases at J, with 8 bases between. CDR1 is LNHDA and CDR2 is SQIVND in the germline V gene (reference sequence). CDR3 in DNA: TGTGCCAGTGAATCGGGCACCGGGGAGCTGTTTTTT. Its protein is CASESGTGELFF.

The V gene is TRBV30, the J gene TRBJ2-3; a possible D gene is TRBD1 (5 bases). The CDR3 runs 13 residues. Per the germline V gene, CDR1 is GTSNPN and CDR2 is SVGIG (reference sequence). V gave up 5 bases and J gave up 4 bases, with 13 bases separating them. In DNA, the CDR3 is TGTGCCTGGCAAGGGGCCAAGTCAGATACGCAGTATTTT. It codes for CAWQGAKSDTQYF. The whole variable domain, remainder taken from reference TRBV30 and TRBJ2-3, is SQTIHQWPATLVQPVGSPLSLECTVEGTSNPNLYWYRQAAGRGLQLLFYSVGIGQISSEVPQNLSASRPQDRQFILSSKKLLLSDSGFYLCAWQGAKSDTQYFGPGTRLTVL.

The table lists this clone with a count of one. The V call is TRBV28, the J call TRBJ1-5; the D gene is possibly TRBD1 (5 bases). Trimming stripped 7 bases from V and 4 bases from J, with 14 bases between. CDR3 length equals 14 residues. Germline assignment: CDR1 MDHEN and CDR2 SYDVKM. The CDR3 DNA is TGTGCCAGCACTAATCCTCAGGGTAATCAGCCCCAGCATTTT. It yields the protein CASTNPQGNQPQHF.

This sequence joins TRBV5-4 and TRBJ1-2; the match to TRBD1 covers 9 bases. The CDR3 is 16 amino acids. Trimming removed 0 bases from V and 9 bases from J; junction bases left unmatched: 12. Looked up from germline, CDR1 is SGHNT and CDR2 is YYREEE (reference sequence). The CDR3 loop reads CASSLGLSGTGFRYTF. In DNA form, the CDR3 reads TGTGCCAGCAGCTTGGGGCTGAGCGGGACAGGGTTCCGCTACACCTTC.